Following are 22 T cell receptor beta chains from one sample sequenced in a study of blood T cell repertoires in COVID-19. Generated by immunoSEQ multiplex PCR, the TCRdb table keeps only in-frame clones and is missing some. The sample has some 76,000 clones; around 86% are singletons. Sequencing was performed on peripheral blood. The receptors originated from a human donor in a cohort sampled during active COVID-19.

The chain joins TRBV4-1 to TRBJ1-4, with TRBD1 as a possible D gene (6 bases). Germline lookup yields CDR1 MGHRA and CDR2 YSYEKL. Deletions cut 3 bases from V and 8 bases from J, with 13 bases between. The CDR3 extends over 14 amino acids. CDR3 DNA: TGCGCCAGCAGCCAGCCCAGGGGATCGGAAAAACTGTTTTTT. It yields the protein CASSQPRGSEKLFF.

The chain uses TRBV21-1 and TRBJ2-3; TRBD1 was called by the table and not checked on the DNA. TRBV21-1 is reported as a pseudogene. CDR3 length equals 15 residues. CDR3: CASSNRGQTTDTQYF. The CDR3 bases are TGTGCCAGCAGCAATCGAGGACAGACCACAGATACGCAGTATTTT.

This clone was counted between two and nine times. This chain connects TRBV19 to TRBJ1-5; 7 bases fit TRBD1. This CDR3 region has 14 residues. V gave up 6 bases and J gave up 7 bases; unmatched junction bases: 9. Looked up from germline, CDR1 is LNHDA and CDR2 is SQIVND (reference sequence). The DNA of the CDR3 is TGTGCCAGTAGCGAGACAGGGTTCGGGCAGCCCCAGCATTTT. Translated, it gives CASSETGFGQPQHF.

V gene TRBV28 combines with J gene TRBJ1-2; D may be TRBD1 (5 bases). Germline CDR1 and CDR2: MDHEN and SYDVKM. Trimming cost V 2 bases and J 7 bases, with 14 bases left between them. CDR3 length: 14 residues. The chain's CDR3 is CASSLQGSGGGYTF. In nucleotides, the CDR3 is TGTGCCAGCAGTTTACAGGGATCGGGTGGTGGCTACACCTTC.

Written as DNA, the CDR3 is TGTGCCAGCAGCCACAACAGGGGGTACGAGCAGTACTTC. Protein sequence: CASSHNRGYEQYF. V and J are TRBV6-5 and TRBJ2-7; 8 bases agree with TRBD1. CDR1 is MNHEY and CDR2 is SVGAGI in the germline V gene. V gave up 6 bases and J gave up 4 bases; unmatched junction bases: 5. The CDR3 covers 13 residues.

The genes are TRBV11-2 and TRBJ2-7, with 12 bases fitting TRBD2. This CDR3 is built from 15 residues. Per germline, CDR1 SGHAT and CDR2 FQNNGV. Trimming cost V 2 bases and J 2 bases; bases outside gene matches: 1. Here the CDR3 reads CASSLLAGGPYEQYF. CDR3 sequence (DNA): TGTGCCAGCAGCTTACTAGCGGGGGGGCCCTACGAGCAGTACTTC.

The J gene is TRBJ2-7, the V gene TRBV3-1 (or the pseudogene TRBV3-2); TRBD2 might be the D (6 bases). Germline V gene sequence: CDR1 LGHDT, CDR2 YNNKEL (reference sequence). V lost 5 bases to trimming and J lost 3 bases, with 11 bases between them. The CDR3 runs 13 residues. CDR3 DNA: TGTGCCAGCAGCTGGAGGCGGGGCTACGAGCAGTACTTC. This encodes CASSWRRGYEQYF.

The J gene is TRBJ2-7, the V gene TRBV2, with TRBD1 matching 7 bases. Germline lookup yields CDR1 SNHLY and CDR2 FYNNEI. J was trimmed by 6 bases and V by 7 bases; bases with no gene match: 9. This CDR3 comprises 13 residues. The CDR3 loop reads CASKPEGASEQYF. The CDR3 coding sequence is TGTGCCAGCAAGCCCGAGGGGGCTAGCGAGCAGTACTTC.

The chain has TRBV5-1 and TRBJ1-2; TRBD1 matches at 10 bases. The CDR3 spans 14 residues. J was trimmed by 5 bases and V by 4 bases; bases with no gene match: 5. The germline gives CDR1 SGHRS, CDR2 YFSETQ. For the CDR3, the DNA is TGCGCCAGCAGCCTGGGACAGGGGAGATATGGCTACACCTTC. Protein product: CASSLGQGRYGYTF. The complete variable domain, with remaining parts taken from reference TRBV5-1 and TRBJ1-2, reads KAGVTQTPRYLIKTRGQQVTLSCSPISGHRSVSWYQQTPGQGLQFLFEYFSETQRNKGNFPGRFSGRQFSNSRSEMNVSTLELGDSALYLCASSLGQGRYGYTFGSGTRLTVV.

The genes are TRBV5-1 and TRBJ2-7, with D possibly being TRBD1 (5 bases). Germline CDR1 and CDR2: SGHRS and YFSETQ. V lost 1 base and J 6 bases, leaving 8 bases between the germline ends. CDR3 length equals 12 residues. CDR3 loop: CASSLQGVEQYF. CDR3 in DNA: TGCGCCAGCAGCTTGCAAGGGGTCGAGCAGTACTTC.

The CDR3 region is CATSERGGSYEQYF. The DNA for the CDR3 is TGTGCCACCAGTGAACGCGGGGGTTCCTACGAGCAGTACTTC. The chain joins TRBV24-1 to TRBJ2-7; 7 bases match TRBD2. Germline trimming cut 4 bases from V and 1 base from J; bases unmatched to any gene: 3. Germline V gene data show CDR1 as KGHDR and CDR2 as SFDVKD. The CDR3 runs to 14 residues.

The V call is TRBV7-3, the J call TRBJ2-3, with D possibly being TRBD1 (5 bases). Trimming left V 3 bases short and J 3 bases short, with 16 bases between. In germline, CDR1 is SGHTA, CDR2 FQGTGA. The CDR3 has 16 amino acids. In nucleotides, the CDR3 is TGTGCCAGCAGCTTGGGAACAACAGGAGTAACAGATACGCAGTATTTT. Its translation: CASSLGTTGVTDTQYF.

This clone was seen a single time. The chain combines TRBV5-1 with TRBJ2-1, with 8 bases fitting TRBD1. The CDR3 spans 15 residues. Germline CDR1 reads SGHRS; CDR2 reads YFSETQ. After removal of 2 bases from V and 4 bases from J, the junction contained 5 bases not matched to a gene. The CDR3 protein is CASSLSTGGYNEQFF. CDR3 DNA sequence: TGCGCCAGCAGCTTATCAACAGGGGGATACAATGAGCAGTTCTTC.

This clone was counted only a few times. V and J are TRBV9 and TRBJ2-3; possibly TRBD2 for D (5 bases). There are 14 residues in the CDR3. Germline V gene data show CDR1 as SGDLS and CDR2 as YYNGEE. The ends were cut back, 3 bases at V and 7 bases at J, with 15 bases in the middle. The CDR3 here is CASSARTGFYTQYF. DNA for the CDR3: TGTGCCAGCAGCGCACGGACTGGGTTTTATACGCAGTATTTT.

The chain has TRBV10-3 and TRBJ2-3; 11 bases agree with TRBD2. Germline V gene data show CDR1 as ENHRY and CDR2 as SYGVKD. The ends lost 2 bases at V and 4 bases at J; junction bases unmatched: 8. The CDR3 covers 17 residues. In DNA, the CDR3 is TGTGCCATCAGTGAGGTTAGCGGGGGGGCCTACTCAGATACGCAGTATTTT. It yields the protein CAISEVSGGAYSDTQYF.

This sequence joins TRBV5-5 and TRBJ1-3; D not certain. CDR3 size: 14 residues. Trimming removed 3 bases from V and 4 bases from J, with 11 bases in between. Germline CDR1 reads SGHKS; CDR2 reads YYEKEE (reference sequence). The CDR3, as DNA: TGTGCCAGCAGCTCCCGGGAGAGGGGAAACACCATATATTTT. Amino acids: CASSSRERGNTIYF.

This chain's CDR3 is CSAVSRREAFF. The CDR3 nucleotides are TGCAGTGCTGTAAGCAGGAGGGAAGCTTTCTTT. V is TRBV20-1 and J is TRBJ1-1; D is unclear. The CDR3 has 11 residues. V lost 5 bases, J lost 8 bases, and 12 bases lay in between. Germline V gene data show CDR1 as DFQATT and CDR2 as SNEGSKA (reference sequence).

The chain combines TRBV27 with TRBJ2-5; D is undetermined. In germline, CDR1 is MNHEY, CDR2 SMNVEV (reference sequence). V gave up 5 bases and J gave up 4 bases, with 8 bases separating them. This CDR3 comprises 12 residues. CDR3 amino acids: CASSHAGETQYF. The DNA of the CDR3 is TGTGCCAGCAGTCACGCAGGAGAGACCCAGTACTTC.

The chain couples TRBV2 to TRBJ2-3; D unresolved. The CDR3 is 14 amino acids. Trimming removed 1 base from V and 0 bases from J, with 5 bases in between. Germline loops: CDR1 SNHLY, CDR2 FYNNEI. The CDR3 region is CASSEGPSTDTQYF. CDR3 in DNA: TGTGCCAGCAGTGAAGGGCCCAGCACAGATACGCAGTATTTT.

The chain combines TRBV5-1 with TRBJ1-6; weak D call: TRBD1 (6 bases). Germline V gives CDR1 SGHRS, CDR2 YFSETQ. The CDR3 has 16 amino acids. Trimming stripped 0 bases from V and 10 bases from J, with 17 bases between. The DNA for the CDR3 is TGCGCCAGCAGCTTGGGTTCCACAGGGCTGGGCTCACCCCTCCACTTT. The encoded protein is CASSLGSTGLGSPLHF.

This clone was counted a few times. The rearrangement links TRBV12-5 to TRBJ2-1; TRBD1 matches 7 bases. Germline values: CDR1 LGHNT, CDR2 FRNRAP. V lost 5 bases, J lost 6 bases, and 7 bases stayed unmatched. This CDR3 has 14 amino acids. Here the CDR3 reads CASGPLGGANEQFF. The DNA of the CDR3 is TGTGCTAGTGGTCCGCTAGGGGGCGCCAATGAGCAGTTCTTC. Full variable domain (remainder filled in from reference TRBV12-5 and TRBJ2-1): DARVTQTPRHKVTEMGQEVTMRCQPILGHNTVFWYRQTMMQGLELLAYFRNRAPLDDSGMPKDRFSAEMPDATLATLKIQPSEPRDSAVYFCASGPLGGANEQFFGPGTRLTVL.

The rearrangement links TRBV10-2 to TRBJ1-3, with D perhaps matching TRBD1 (5 bases). The CDR3 is made up of 14 amino acids. Looked up from germline, CDR1 is WSHSY and CDR2 is SAAADI. Trimming shortened V by 6 bases and J by 4 bases, and 13 bases separated the two germline ends. This CDR3 is CASSGGSGGNTIYF. CDR3 DNA sequence: TGCGCCAGCAGCGGGGGTTCGGGAGGAAACACCATATATTTT.